This TCR beta chain originates from a study of shared clonotypes between healthy human individuals. Deletions cut 2 bases from V and 0 bases from J, with 5 bases between. The CDR3 sequence is 15 residues long. Germline V gene data show CDR1 as LNHDA and CDR2 as SQIVND (reference sequence). Those who donated, Caucasian adults without exception, all lived in Nashville, Tennessee. Only in-frame clones appear in the TCRdb table, and some are missing; sequencing was by immunoSEQ multiplex PCR. The data contain about 1.1 million clones, about four fifths of them singletons. The clonotype comes from a man aged 18-30 years in good health. Some clones in this sample may be carry-over from other donors' samples. The specimen was memory CD4+ T cells from PBMCs. The subset: CD45RA-negative fraction. The gene calls are TRBV19 and TRBJ2-6; D remains unclear. CDR3 DNA: TGTGCCAGTAGTATACTCGACTCTGGGGCCAACGTCCTGACTTTC. Its protein is CASSILDSGANVLTF.